The 27 T cell receptor beta chains presented below share a single source sample, sequenced in a study of tumor-infiltrating lymphocytes in localized non-small cell lung cancer. Sequencing was performed with immunoSEQ multiplex PCR; in TCRdb, only in-frame clones are kept and a portion is missing. The table has about 24,000 clones, approximately 59% seen once. The sample was lung tumor tissue. The receptors were gathered from a human donor with non-small cell lung cancer.

The chain recombines TRBV7-2 with TRBJ2-5; TRBD2 matches at 11 bases. CDR1 is SGHTA, CDR2 FQGNSA, per germline. The CDR3 is 15 amino acids. V lost 0 bases and J lost 4; bases outside the gene matches: 1. CDR3 DNA: TGTGCCAGCAGCTTAGCGCTAGCGGGAGGAGAGACCCAGTACTTC. Translated, it gives CASSLALAGGETQYF.

The chain recombines TRBV5-1 with TRBJ2-7, with TRBD2 matching 9 bases. This CDR3 region has 14 residues. The V and J ends lost 0 bases and 5 bases, in that order; junction bases with no gene match: 3. Per the germline V gene, CDR1 is SGHRS and CDR2 is YFSETQ. Here the CDR3 reads CASSLVAGADEQYF. The CDR3 coding sequence is TGCGCCAGCAGCTTGGTAGCGGGAGCAGACGAGCAGTACTTC.

This clone occurred once. This chain joins TRBV7-3 and TRBJ1-1; D is unresolved. The CDR3 is 13 amino acids. CDR1 and CDR2 (germline): SGHTA, FQGTGA. Trimming shortened V by 5 bases and J by 5 bases, and 12 bases separated the two germline ends. CDR3 sequence: CASSRAKETEAFF. In nucleotides, the CDR3 is TGTGCCAGCAGCAGGGCCAAGGAAACTGAAGCTTTCTTT.

This clone has a handful of counts. The chain links TRBV18 to TRBJ1-1; TRBD1 matches at 7 bases. This CDR3 comprises 15 residues. The ends lost 1 base at V and 0 bases at J; junction bases unmatched: 2. Germline CDR1 reads KGHSH; CDR2 reads LQKENI. CDR3: CASSPRTGVNTEAFF. CDR3 coding DNA: TGTGCCAGCTCACCACGCACAGGGGTGAACACTGAAGCTTTCTTT.

The chain recombines TRBV5-1 with TRBJ2-1; 9 bases are a match to TRBD2. CDR1 and CDR2 (germline): SGHRS, YFSETQ. With 2 bases clipped from V and 7 bases from J, the junction kept 7 bases outside the gene matches. This CDR3 region has 15 residues. CDR3 sequence reads: CASSFQAGGDNEQFF. CDR3 nucleotide sequence: TGCGCCAGCAGCTTTCAAGCGGGAGGCGATAATGAGCAGTTCTTC.

This clone was observed a few times. One end of the junction is discordant with germline, which a read error may explain. This chain links TRBV10-3 with TRBJ1-1, with D perhaps TRBD1 (6 bases). CDR3 size: 13 residues. CDR1 is ENHRY, CDR2 SYGVKD, per germline. This CDR3 is CASSPQGATEAFF. The CDR3 DNA reads as TGTGCCAGCAGTCCACAGGGTGCCACTGAAGCTTTCTTT.

The chain has TRBV12-5 and TRBJ2-6, with D possibly matching TRBD2 (5 bases). Between the trimmed V and J ends, which lost 6 bases and 0 bases, there was a span of 15 bases. Germline values: CDR1 LGHNT, CDR2 FRNRAP. The CDR3 runs to 17 residues. The CDR3, as DNA: TGTGCTAGTGGACCCGGACTGAGCAACTCTGGGGCCAACGTCCTGACTTTC. It yields the protein CASGPGLSNSGANVLTF.

This clone was recorded once. The chain carries TRBV7-6 and TRBJ2-5; the D gene is possibly TRBD1 (6 bases). The germline gives CDR1 SGHVS, CDR2 FNYEAQ. The V gene lost 8 bases and the J gene lost 0 bases, with 19 bases spanning the gap. CDR3 length: 16 residues. CDR3 amino acids: CASSSLRDIYQETQYF. Here the CDR3 DNA reads TGTGCCAGCTCCAGTCTCCGGGACATATACCAAGAGACCCAGTACTTC.

The sample holds a few counts of this clone. This chain links TRBV2 with TRBJ2-7; 9 nucleotides align to TRBD1. The CDR3 extends over 15 amino acids. Trimming removed 3 bases from V and 2 bases from J; junction bases left unmatched: 5. Germline assignment: CDR1 SNHLY and CDR2 FYNNEI. DNA for the CDR3: TGTGCCAGCAGTGATGGGGGACAGGGTGCCTACGAGCAGTACTTC. Translation: CASSDGGQGAYEQYF.

The chain carries TRBV2 and TRBJ2-5; D not certain. Trimming shortened V by 7 bases and J by 7 bases, and 7 bases separated the two germline ends. Germline loops: CDR1 SNHLY, CDR2 FYNNEI. The CDR3 consists of 10 residues. CDR3 DNA: TGTGCCAGCATGGCCCGGACCCAGTACTTC. As protein: CASMARTQYF.

The V gene is TRBV2, the J gene TRBJ2-1; TRBD2 aligns across 13 bases. Germline V CDR1 and CDR2: SNHLY, FYNNEI. V trimming: 7 bases; J trimming: 5 bases; junction bases outside the gene matches: 2. The CDR3 runs to 14 residues. The CDR3 is CASTGLAGDNEQFF. In DNA form, the CDR3 reads TGTGCCAGCACCGGACTAGCGGGAGACAATGAGCAGTTCTTC.

The J gene is TRBJ2-4, the V gene TRBV27, with D hard to call. Germline V gene data show CDR1 as MNHEY and CDR2 as SMNVEV (reference sequence). V lost 3 bases and J 12 bases, leaving 15 bases between the germline ends. This CDR3 region has 13 residues. The CDR3 nucleotides are TGTGCCAGCAGTTTGTCCCTCCATGGCAATCAGTACTTC. This encodes CASSLSLHGNQYF.

The genes are TRBV4-2 and TRBJ2-3, with TRBD2 matching 7 bases. This CDR3 is built from 16 residues. Germline trimming cut 5 bases from V and 5 bases from J; bases unmatched to any gene: 13. Germline V gene data show CDR1 as LGHNA and CDR2 as YNFKEQ. In DNA form, the CDR3 reads TGTGCCAGCAGCAGTAGAAGGACTAGTCTGGGAGATACGCAGTATTTT. This codes for CASSSRRTSLGDTQYF.

This clone showed up just a few times. This rearrangement joins TRBV6-6 to TRBJ2-3; 7 nucleotides agree with TRBD2. The CDR3 consists of 13 residues. J gave up 6 bases and V 6 bases, and 6 bases lay outside the gene matches. CDR1 is MNHNY and CDR2 is SVGAGI in the germline V gene (reference sequence). The CDR3, as DNA: TGTGCCAGCAGCCCCACCGGGGGGGATACGCAGTATTTT. Protein: CASSPTGGDTQYF.

This clone was seen a single time. This chain connects TRBV5-1 to TRBJ2-3; D might be TRBD1 or TRBD2, each matching 6 bases. V was clipped by 9 bases and J by 2 bases, with 19 bases between them. The CDR3 is 15 amino acids. Germline V gene sequence: CDR1 SGHRS, CDR2 YFSETQ. The CDR3 reads CAIDRTGDTTDTQYF. CDR3 bases: TGCGCCATCGACCGGACGGGGGACACCACAGATACGCAGTATTTT.

CDR3 amino acids: CASSPQPTAYNEQFF. Written as DNA, the CDR3 is TGTGCCAGCTCACCACAGCCGACAGCCTACAATGAGCAGTTCTTC. The chain carries TRBV18 and TRBJ2-1; D perhaps matches TRBD1 (5 bases). From germline, CDR1 is KGHSH and CDR2 LQKENI. This CDR3 spans 15 amino acids. V was cut by 1 base and J by 2 bases, with 9 bases left in between.

This clone turned up a few times. The V gene is TRBV2, the J gene TRBJ2-1, with TRBD2 identical over 8 bases. Germline V gives CDR1 SNHLY, CDR2 FYNNEI. The V segment lost 6 bases and the J segment 5 bases; nucleotides outside the gene matches: 3. The CDR3 length is 13 residues. The DNA for the CDR3 is TGTGCCAGCAGCGTAGCGGGGAACAATGAGCAGTTCTTC. The encoded protein is CASSVAGNNEQFF.

The rearrangement joins TRBV9 to TRBJ1-2; D may be TRBD1 (5 bases). The ends were cut back, 3 bases at V and 8 bases at J, with 20 bases in the middle. The CDR3 loop spans 15 amino acids. Germline-derived CDR1 and CDR2 are SGDLS and YYNGEE. CDR3 DNA: TGTGCCAGCAGCGACCCGGGACGGCAGCCGGGGGGCTACACCTTC. Protein: CASSDPGRQPGGYTF. Using reference TRBV9 and TRBJ1-2 for the parts outside the CDR3, the full variable domain is DSGVTQTPKHLITATGQRVTLRCSPRSGDLSVYWYQQSLDQGLQFLIQYYNGEERAKGNILERFSAQQFPDLHSELNLSSLELGDSALYFCASSDPGRQPGGYTFGSGTRLTVV.

Comment on this clone: The identical CDR3 is also encoded by other nucleotide sequences in the sample. V is TRBV19 and J is TRBJ1-5; D uncertain. V lost 3 bases, J lost 5 bases, and 5 bases lay in between. CDR3 length: 12 residues. The germline V gene encodes CDR1 LNHDA and CDR2 SQIVND (reference sequence). CDR3: CASSIMDQPQHF. CDR3 nucleotide sequence: TGTGCCAGTAGTATCATGGATCAGCCCCAGCATTTT.

The chain is built from TRBV6-5 and TRBJ2-1, with TRBD2 identical over 10 bases. The junction had 4 bases not matched to a gene; V was cut back by 5 bases and J by 9 bases. The CDR3 contains 13 residues. Germline CDR1 MNHEY, CDR2 SVGAGI. In DNA, the CDR3 is TGTGCCAGCAGTCGGCTAGCGGGAGTTGAGCAGTTCTTC. Protein sequence: CASSRLAGVEQFF.

This clone was seen a handful of times. The chain employs TRBV10-1 and TRBJ2-7; weak D call: TRBD1 (6 bases). The CDR3 totals 14 residues. V was shortened by 3 bases and J by 5 bases, with 14 bases between the two germline ends. Germline V gene lookup returns CDR1 WNHNN and CDR2 SYGVQD (reference sequence). CDR3 sequence (DNA): TGCGCCAGCAGTGATTCCCGTCCAGGGGACGAGCAGTACTTC. It is translated as CASSDSRPGDEQYF.

The gene calls are TRBV6-1 and TRBJ1-2; D is unclear. V was shortened by 0 bases and J by 5 bases, with 10 bases between the two germline ends. CDR1 and CDR2 (germline): MNHNS, SASEGT. The CDR3 contains 14 residues. The CDR3 nucleotides read TGTGCCAGCAGTGAAGCAACAGAACTATATGGCTACACCTTC. Encoded protein: CASSEATELYGYTF.

The gene calls are TRBV28 and TRBJ2-7; the D gene is possibly TRBD1 (5 bases). The CDR3 runs 14 residues. Germline V gene lookup returns CDR1 MDHEN and CDR2 SYDVKM. V lost 1 base, J lost 2 bases, and 9 bases lay in between. CDR3 DNA: TGTGCCAGCAGTTTATACGACAGTCCCTACGAGCAGTACTTC. Encoded protein: CASSLYDSPYEQYF.

The chain combines TRBV19 with TRBJ2-1, with a possible D match to TRBD1 (7 bases). In germline, CDR1 is LNHDA, CDR2 SQIVND (reference sequence). The CDR3 consists of 16 residues. V lost 7 bases and J 6 bases, leaving 22 bases between the germline ends. CDR3 in DNA: TGTGCCAGTACTCCCCTCAGGGGGGCGGCCGGCAATGAGCAGTTCTTC. Translation: CASTPLRGAAGNEQFF. Based on the CDR3 plus reference TRBV19 and TRBJ2-1, the full variable domain is DGGITQSPKYLFRKEGQNVTLSCEQNLNHDAMYWYRQDPGQGLRLIYYSQIVNDFQKGDIAEGYSVSREKKESFPLTVTSAQKNPTAFYLCASTPLRGAAGNEQFFGPGTRLTVL.

The V gene is TRBV6-5, the J gene TRBJ2-3, with 10 bases that match TRBD1. Germline CDR1 reads MNHEY; CDR2 reads SVGAGI. Losses at the gene ends were 7 bases for V and 1 base for J; bases not matched to a gene: 5. The CDR3 extends over 15 amino acids. Here the CDR3 reads CASNIDRGRTDTQYF. The DNA of the CDR3 is TGTGCCAGCAACATAGACAGGGGGCGCACAGATACGCAGTATTTT.

V usage is TRBV18 and J usage is TRBJ2-1; D is undetermined. Trimming pared 4 bases from V and 0 bases from J, leaving 10 bases between. This CDR3 comprises 15 residues. The germline CDR1 and CDR2 sequences are KGHSH and LQKENI. The CDR3 is CASSLDAYSYNEQFF. For the CDR3, the DNA is TGTGCCAGCTCACTGGACGCCTACTCCTACAATGAGCAGTTCTTC. Variable domain in full (rest from reference TRBV18 and TRBJ2-1): NAGVMQNPRHLVRRRGQEARLRCSPMKGHSHVYWYRQLPEEGLKFMVYLQKENIIDESGMPKERFSAEFPKEGPSILRIQQVVRGDSAAYFCASSLDAYSYNEQFFGPGTRLTVL.

The chain recombines TRBV28 with TRBJ1-2, with no clear D. The CDR3 covers 12 residues. Looked up from germline, CDR1 is MDHEN and CDR2 is SYDVKM. Trimming cost V 0 bases and J 7 bases, with 6 bases left between them. The CDR3 DNA sequence: TGTGCCAGCAGTTTATGGGGCATTGGCTACACCTTC. This sequence encodes CASSLWGIGYTF.